Presented here are 23 T cell receptor beta chains from one specimen sequenced in a study of post-analysis software for immune sequencing data. Regarding the study as a whole: Four to six TRBV segments, including TRBV5-6, TRBV5-1 and TRBV20-1, were more frequent in patients than controls.

Prepared TCR beta cDNA libraries contained unique molecular identifiers. TCRdb re-called the PCR reads through MiXCR, storing one row per CDR3 protein. The sample has roughly 700,000 distinct CDR3 sequences; about 27% are singletons. These receptors lack a known antigen. The sample taken for sequencing was blood. All receptors come from a girl under 18 with multiple sclerosis.

In its sample, this clonotype was seen a few times. The chain links TRBV5-5 to TRBJ2-1; 7 bases are a match to TRBD2. The junction had 6 bases not matched to a gene; V was cut back by 3 bases and J by 6 bases. The germline V gene has CDR1 SGHKS and CDR2 YYEKEE (reference sequence). This CDR3 is 14 amino acids long. The CDR3 DNA reads TGTGCCAGCAGCTGGGGGGGTCGGGGCAATGAGCAGTTCTTC. Translated: CASSWGGRGNEQFF. The variable domain in full, completed from reference TRBV5-5 and TRBJ2-1, reads DAGVTQSPTHLIKTRGQQVTLRCSPISGHKSVSWYQQVLGQGPQFIFQYYEKEERGRGNFPDRFSARQFPNYSSELNVNALLLGDSALYLCASSWGGRGNEQFFGPGTRLTVL.

The chain recombines TRBV12-3 or TRBV12-4 with TRBJ2-5; 8 bases line up with TRBD1. The CDR3 runs to 15 residues. Trimming at V came to 7 bases and at J to 4 bases, leaving 11 bases not matched to a gene. The CDR3 spells CASTPTGARGETQYF. CDR3 coding DNA: TGTGCCAGCACCCCGACAGGGGCCCGGGGAGAGACCCAGTACTTC.

The chain joins TRBV12-3 or TRBV12-4 to TRBJ1-5; no firm D call. Trimming removed 3 bases at V and 0 bases at J, with 24 bases between. The CDR3 has 20 amino acids. The CDR3 here is CASSFRFWSLFADSNQPQHF. In DNA, the CDR3 is TGTGCCAGCAGTTTCCGGTTTTGGAGCTTATTCGCCGATAGCAATCAGCCCCAGCATTTT.

The rearrangement joins TRBV5-1 to TRBJ1-2, with a tentative D call TRBD1 (6 bases). The ends were cut back, 0 bases at V and 2 bases at J, with 14 bases in the middle. The CDR3 extends over 16 amino acids. The germline CDR1 and CDR2 sequences are SGHRS and YFSETQ. The CDR3 is CASSLGTAGSNYGYTF. The CDR3 bases are TGCGCCAGCAGCTTGGGGACAGCCGGAAGCAACTATGGCTACACCTTC.

The chain joins TRBV2 to TRBJ1-4, with TRBD1 as a possible D gene (5 bases). Germline CDR1 and CDR2: SNHLY and FYNNEI. This CDR3 contains 15 residues. Between the trimmed V and J ends, which lost 5 bases and 8 bases, there was a span of 18 bases. Here the CDR3 DNA reads TGTGCCAGCAGTCTCGAACAGGAGTTTGACGAAAAACTGTTTTTT. Protein product: CASSLEQEFDEKLFF. Drawing the rest from reference TRBV2 and TRBJ1-4, the complete variable domain is EPEVTQTPSHQVTQMGQEVILRCVPISNHLYFYWYRQILGQKVEFLVSFYNNEISEKSEIFDDQFSVERPDGSNFTLKIRSTKLEDSAMYFCASSLEQEFDEKLFFGSGTQLSVL.

The rearrangement joins TRBV10-3 to TRBJ1-2; TRBD1 agrees at 10 bases. Germline lookup yields CDR1 ENHRY and CDR2 SYGVKD. V lost 2 bases and J lost 3; bases outside the gene matches: 3. CDR3 length: 15 residues. The CDR3 DNA reads as TGTGCCATCAGTGAGGGACAGGGGGTCGACTATGGCTACACCTTC. This translates into CAISEGQGVDYGYTF.

V is TRBV4-3 and J is TRBJ1-2; no clear D. Between the trimmed V and J ends, which lost 0 bases and 5 bases, there was a span of 10 bases. Germline V gene lookup returns CDR1 LGHNA and CDR2 YSLEER. This CDR3 has 14 residues. CDR3 in amino acids: CASSQDMARYGYTF. The CDR3 nucleotides read TGCGCCAGCAGCCAAGATATGGCACGTTATGGCTACACCTTC.

This clonotype was detected only a few times. The V and J genes are TRBV12-3 or TRBV12-4 and TRBJ1-6; D gene uncertain. V dropped 6 bases and J dropped 10 bases, with 13 bases sitting between them. CDR3 size: 13 residues. CDR3 bases: TGTGCCAGCAGCCTAGCCTTTGGATCACCCCTCCACTTT. This translates into CASSLAFGSPLHF.

The gene calls are TRBV7-2 and TRBJ1-5, with D uncertain. This CDR3 is 16 amino acids long. Trimming took off 2 bases at V and 5 bases at J, with 16 bases between the two ends. Germline V gene data show CDR1 as SGHTA and CDR2 as FQGNSA. CDR3 coding DNA: TGTGCCAGCAGCTTAAGCTTTTCGAGGGTTCATCAGCCCCAGCATTTT. Translating it yields CASSLSFSRVHQPQHF.

CDR3 nucleotide sequence: TGCAGTGCTTCCCGGGACAGGGGGCGCTCTCATAATTCACCCCTCCACTTT. It is translated as CSASRDRGRSHNSPLHF. This chain links TRBV20-1 with TRBJ1-6, with TRBD1 identical over 12 bases. The V gene end was trimmed by 5 bases and the J gene end by 5 bases; junction bases not matched to a gene: 10. CDR3 length: 17 residues. Germline CDR1 DFQATT, CDR2 SNEGSKA (reference sequence).

This sequence joins TRBV9 and TRBJ2-1, with 11 bases fitting TRBD2. The CDR3 totals 16 residues. Germline V gives CDR1 SGDLS, CDR2 YYNGEE. V shed 4 bases, J shed 2 bases, and the junction held 5 bases outside the gene matches. In DNA, the CDR3 is TGTGCCAGCAGCCTTAAACTAGCGGGGGCCTACAATGAGCAGTTCTTC. It translates to CASSLKLAGAYNEQFF. The complete variable domain, with remaining parts taken from reference TRBV9 and TRBJ2-1, reads DSGVTQTPKHLITATGQRVTLRCSPRSGDLSVYWYQQSLDQGLQFLIQYYNGEERAKGNILERFSAQQFPDLHSELNLSSLELGDSALYFCASSLKLAGAYNEQFFGPGTRLTVL.

This clonotype was observed at least ten times. The J gene is TRBJ2-3, the V gene TRBV10-3; 9 bases are shared with TRBD2. CDR1 ENHRY and CDR2 SYGVKD come from the germline V gene. The CDR3 totals 15 residues. V was pared by 5 bases and J by 6 bases, with 9 bases of the junction left unmatched. The CDR3 reads CAISPTSGGVDTQYF. The CDR3 nucleotides read TGTGCCATCAGTCCGACTAGCGGTGGGGTGGATACGCAGTATTTT.

The CDR3 region is CASSLLRVNGPYNEQFF. The CDR3, as DNA: TGTGCCAGCAGTTTATTGCGTGTTAACGGGCCCTACAATGAGCAGTTCTTC. The chain has TRBV28 and TRBJ2-1; no reliable D call. The CDR3 is 17 residues long. Trimming pared 1 base from V and 2 bases from J, leaving 15 bases between. Germline-derived CDR1 and CDR2 are MDHEN and SYDVKM.

This chain uses TRBV9 with TRBJ2-7; 8 bases align to TRBD1. The CDR3 runs to 15 residues. The V gene's germline CDR1 is SGDLS and CDR2 YYNGEE. After removal of 2 bases from V and 2 bases from J, the junction contained 6 bases not matched to a gene. This chain's CDR3 is CASSVNDRGAYEQYF. For the CDR3, the DNA is TGTGCCAGCAGCGTTAACGACAGGGGAGCCTACGAGCAGTACTTC. Using reference TRBV9 and TRBJ2-7 for the parts outside the CDR3, the full variable domain is DSGVTQTPKHLITATGQRVTLRCSPRSGDLSVYWYQQSLDQGLQFLIQYYNGEERAKGNILERFSAQQFPDLHSELNLSSLELGDSALYFCASSVNDRGAYEQYFGPGTRLTVT.

The V and J genes are TRBV27 and TRBJ2-3; D gene uncertain. V shed 4 bases and J shed 8 bases, with 13 bases lying between them. There are 13 residues in the CDR3. Per germline, CDR1 MNHEY and CDR2 SMNVEV (reference sequence). CDR3 residues: CASSYARAGTQYF. For the CDR3, the DNA is TGTGCCAGCAGTTACGCAAGGGCAGGTACGCAGTATTTT.

The CDR3 protein is CASSLVRFRAGEGFF. CDR3 DNA sequence: TGCGCCAGCAGCCTGGTTAGGTTTCGGGCGGGAGAAGGGTTCTTC. V usage is TRBV5-1 and J usage is TRBJ2-1; TRBD2 agrees at 7 bases. From germline, CDR1 is SGHRS and CDR2 YFSETQ. CDR3 length: 15 amino acids. The V segment lost 4 bases and the J segment 15 bases; nucleotides outside the gene matches: 19.

This clonotype was detected once. This chain connects TRBV5-5 to TRBJ2-7; 7 bases line up with TRBD2. Per germline, CDR1 SGHKS and CDR2 YYEKEE (reference sequence). The junction had 6 bases not matched to a gene; V was cut back by 0 bases and J by 6 bases. This CDR3 contains 14 residues. CDR3 DNA sequence: TGTGCCAGCAGCTTGGGAGGGACTATTGCCGAGCAGTACTTC. It specifies CASSLGGTIAEQYF.

The table lists this clonotype with a few counts. V usage is TRBV5-5 and J usage is TRBJ2-5; perhaps TRBD2 as D (5 bases). The CDR3 totals 13 residues. The germline V gene has CDR1 SGHKS and CDR2 YYEKEE (reference sequence). The ends were cut back, 6 bases at V and 5 bases at J, with 14 bases in the middle. Here the CDR3 reads CASTTRAFETQYF. The CDR3 bases are TGTGCCAGCACCACTAGGGCGTTTGAGACCCAGTACTTC.

J is TRBJ1-5 and V is TRBV6-1, with D possibly being TRBD1 (6 bases). V was cut by 6 bases and J by 2 bases, with 20 bases left in between. The germline gives CDR1 MNHNS, CDR2 SASEGT. This CDR3 is 17 amino acids long. The CDR3 loop is CASRTGRGLGGNQPQHF. The DNA of the CDR3 is TGTGCCAGCAGAACCGGGCGGGGGCTCGGTGGCAATCAGCCCCAGCATTTT.

At least ten counts were recorded for this clonotype. The chain combines TRBV10-3 with TRBJ2-5; 11 positions agree with TRBD1. CDR1 is ENHRY, CDR2 SYGVKD, per germline. The CDR3 is made up of 15 amino acids. V shed 6 bases and J 1 base; nucleotides not matched to a gene: 4. The DNA of the CDR3 is TGTGCCATCAGGACCGGGACAGGGGGCCAAGAGACCCAGTACTTC. Translating gives CAIRTGTGGQETQYF.

V gene TRBV5-6 combines with J gene TRBJ2-7; perhaps TRBD2 as D (5 bases). CDR1 and CDR2 (germline): SGHDT, YYEEEE. The V end was cut by 1 base, the J end by 3 bases, with 11 bases between. The CDR3 runs 14 residues. The CDR3 here is CASSLSLAYYEQYF. In DNA form, the CDR3 reads TGTGCCAGCAGCTTGTCGCTAGCTTACTACGAGCAGTACTTC.

The chain employs TRBV28 and TRBJ2-5, with no clear D. With the DNA end fitting TRBJ2-7 better, the J assignment may be wrong. Germline lookup yields CDR1 MDHEN and CDR2 SYDVKM. The CDR3 covers 11 residues. The DNA of the CDR3 is TGTGCCAGCTGGGCTCCCAACGAGCAGTACTTC. It codes for CASWAPNEQYF.

This clonotype appeared a few times. This chain connects TRBV4-3 to TRBJ1-4, with a tentative D call TRBD1 (6 bases). Germline CDR1 reads LGHNA; CDR2 reads YSLEER. Trimming stripped 0 bases from V and 6 bases from J, with 14 bases between. The length of the CDR3 is 16 residues. The CDR3 region has the DNA TGCGCCAGCAGCCAAGATGGAGGGGGGCTGGATGAAAAACTGTTTTTT. Its translation: CASSQDGGGLDEKLFF.